This T cell receptor (beta chain) was recorded in a study of cytomegalovirus exposure and HLA in healthy donors. The PCR used 60 Vbeta and 13 Jbeta primers. Produced via immunoSEQ multiplex PCR; TCRdb's table is partial and in-frame only. The top ten clones hold about 0.78% of a sample with approximately 190,000 clones, 82% of them seen once. The V gene end was trimmed by 6 bases and the J gene end by 4 bases; junction bases not matched to a gene: 9. Germline V gives CDR1 MNHNY, CDR2 SVGAGI (reference sequence). The CDR3 extends over 15 amino acids. Sequencing was done on a sample of PBMCs. The chain combines TRBV6-6 with TRBJ1-3, with 7 bases identical to TRBD1. This TCR came from a woman between 18 and 30 years old in good health and CMV-seronegative. DNA for the CDR3: TGTGCCAGCAGCCGTGACAGGGTGGGAGGAAACACCATATATTTT. This encodes CASSRDRVGGNTIYF.